The 26 T cell receptor beta chains reported below all come from one sample, sequenced in a study of a mutant IDH1 vaccine in newly diagnosed glioma (dated by TCRdb to about 2021). The time point label, read with the paper, signifies: baseline, week 1 (first vaccination visit). The label giving this sample's treatment or condition can be read as: pre-vaccination baseline after standard-of-care therapy. Library method: the immunoSEQ multiplex PCR assay. Imported from immuneACCESS, the table was reduced by TCRdb to in-frame sequences with V and J called. These copies leave out some clones; in studies compared against another copy, an unresolved V gene accounts for under half, and the cause of the remainder is not known. Here the sample has about 67,000 clones; around 88% occur a single time. Approximately 4.3% of the sample belongs to the ten largest clones. This specimen consisted of peripheral blood mononuclear cells (PBMCs), obtained from a glioma patient treated with radiotherapy, temozolomide or both. The receptors shown here come from a woman under 30 with glioma. Some clones in this sample may be carry-over from other donors' samples.

The chain carries TRBV7-2 and TRBJ2-2; D is possibly TRBD1 (5 bases). The germline CDR1 and CDR2 sequences are SGHTA and FQGNSA. The CDR3 extends over 12 amino acids. The V end lost 5 bases, the J end lost 7 bases, and 8 bases lay between the germline ends. In nucleotides, the CDR3 is TGTGCCAGCAGCCATCAGGGCGGGGAGCTGTTTTTT. It specifies CASSHQGGELFF. Supplemented by reference TRBV7-2 and TRBJ2-2, the full variable domain reads GAGVSQSPSNKVTEKGKDVELRCDPISGHTALYWYRQSLGQGLEFLIYFQGNSAPDKSGLPSDRFSAERTGGSVSTLTIQRTQQEDSAVYLCASSHQGGELFFGEGSRLTVL.

This sequence joins TRBV5-6 and TRBJ1-4; D is unresolved. CDR1 and CDR2 (germline): SGHDT, YYEEEE. V lost 5 bases and J 5 bases, leaving 4 bases between the germline ends. CDR3 size: 11 residues. CDR3: CASSSNEKLFF. DNA of the CDR3: TGTGCCAGCAGTTCGAATGAAAAACTGTTTTTT.

This clone occurred a few times. CDR3 residues: CASSSHPPGQGSAGELFF. CDR3 nucleotides: TGCGCCAGCAGCTCCCACCCACCGGGACAGGGGAGCGCCGGGGAGCTGTTTTTT. The chain uses TRBV5-1 and TRBJ2-2; 10 bases are shared with TRBD1. The V and J ends lost 3 bases and 6 bases, in that order; junction bases with no gene match: 14. The CDR3 has 18 amino acids. Germline assignment: CDR1 SGHRS and CDR2 YFSETQ. The variable domain in full, with the rest retrieved from reference TRBV5-1 and TRBJ2-2, is KAGVTQTPRYLIKTRGQQVTLSCSPISGHRSVSWYQQTPGQGLQFLFEYFSETQRNKGNFPGRFSGRQFSNSRSEMNVSTLELGDSALYLCASSSHPPGQGSAGELFFGEGSRLTVL.

This clone has just a few counts. The chain is built from TRBV6-8 and TRBJ1-2, with TRBD1 matching over 7 bases. This CDR3 contains 14 residues. The V and J ends lost 2 bases and 5 bases, in that order; junction bases with no gene match: 5. Germline V lookup: CDR1 MNHGY, CDR2 SAAAGT. This CDR3 is CASSYQTGPYGYTF. The CDR3 DNA reads as TGTGCCAGCAGTTACCAGACAGGGCCATATGGCTACACCTTC.

Only one count was recorded for this clone. The chain is built from TRBV19 and TRBJ2-7, with D possibly matching TRBD1 (5 bases). This CDR3 has 14 amino acids. The V gene lost 4 bases and the J gene lost 0 bases, with 10 bases spanning the gap. CDR1 is LNHDA, CDR2 SQIVND, per germline (reference sequence). The CDR3, as DNA: TGTGCCAGTAGTACTCGCGACAGCTCCTACGAGCAGTACTTC. Its protein product is CASSTRDSSYEQYF. Drawing the rest from reference TRBV19 and TRBJ2-7, the complete variable domain is DGGITQSPKYLFRKEGQNVTLSCEQNLNHDAMYWYRQDPGQGLRLIYYSQIVNDFQKGDIAEGYSVSREKKESFPLTVTSAQKNPTAFYLCASSTRDSSYEQYFGPGTRLTVT.

The rearrangement joins TRBV30 to TRBJ2-1; D gene unclear. V was clipped by 2 bases and J by 5 bases, with 13 bases between them. This CDR3 comprises 14 residues. Germline V lookup: CDR1 GTSNPN, CDR2 SVGIG (reference sequence). In DNA form, the CDR3 reads TGTGCCTGGAGTTTTCTGGGTGATAACAATGAGCAGTTCTTC. Its translation is CAWSFLGDNNEQFF.

The genes are TRBV9 and TRBJ1-6, with D uncertain. CDR3 length: 15 residues. Germline V CDR1 and CDR2: SGDLS, YYNGEE. Trimming stripped 0 bases from V and 0 bases from J, with 4 bases between. In nucleotides, the CDR3 is TGTGCCAGCAGCGTAGGTAGCTCCTATAATTCACCCCTCCACTTT. It yields the protein CASSVGSSYNSPLHF.

V and J are TRBV27 and TRBJ1-2, with D uncertain. From germline, CDR1 is MNHEY and CDR2 SMNVEV (reference sequence). The CDR3 totals 17 residues. V was pared by 8 bases and J by 6 bases, with 28 bases between. The CDR3 loop is CASPPKVAKGKFDGYTF. DNA of the CDR3: TGTGCCAGCCCCCCCAAGGTAGCCAAGGGTAAATTTGATGGCTACACCTTC.

V gene TRBV13 combines with J gene TRBJ2-1, with TRBD1 identical over 9 bases. Germline CDR1 reads PRHDT; CDR2 reads FYEKMQ (reference sequence). The CDR3 sequence is 15 residues long. The V segment lost 4 bases and the J segment 6 bases; nucleotides outside the gene matches: 7. DNA for the CDR3: TGTGCCAGCAGCTCTCCGGGACAGGGTATCAATGAGCAGTTCTTC. This translates into CASSSPGQGINEQFF.

V usage is TRBV2 and J usage is TRBJ2-7; 8 bases line up with TRBD1. CDR1 SNHLY and CDR2 FYNNEI come from the germline V gene. This CDR3 region has 10 residues. Trimming took 5 bases from V and 12 from J; bases not matched to a gene: 3. For the CDR3, the DNA is TGTGCCAGCAGTCGGGACAGGCGGTACTTC. This codes for CASSRDRRYF.

DNA for the CDR3: TGTGCCTGGAGCCAAGGGGGGGGCGTTGGCGATGAGCAGTTCTTC. As protein: CAWSQGGGVGDEQFF. The chain carries TRBV30 and TRBJ2-1, with a weak D call TRBD2 (7 bases). The CDR3 consists of 15 residues. Trimming stripped 3 bases from V and 8 bases from J, with 20 bases between. Germline values: CDR1 GTSNPN, CDR2 SVGIG (reference sequence).

The chain recombines TRBV7-9 with TRBJ1-1, with TRBD1 as a possible D gene (6 bases). Germline V CDR1 and CDR2: SEHNR, FQNEAQ (reference sequence). Trimming removed 4 bases from V and 8 bases from J, with 14 bases in between. The CDR3 is 13 amino acids. The CDR3 bases are TGTGCCAGCAGCTCCAAAACAGGGACGGAAGCTTTCTTT. This codes for CASSSKTGTEAFF. The full variable domain, its missing parts supplied by reference TRBV7-9 and TRBJ1-1, is DTGVSQNPRHKITKRGQNVTFRCDPISEHNRLYWYRQTLGQGPEFLTYFQNEAQLEKSRLLSDRFSAERPKGSFSTLEIQRTEQGDSAMYLCASSSKTGTEAFFGQGTRLTVV.

V and J are TRBV7-2 and TRBJ1-2, with D possibly TRBD1 on 5 matching bases. CDR1 and CDR2 from the germline V gene are SGHTA and FQGNSA. The CDR3 runs to 14 residues. V lost 1 base, J lost 8 bases, and 14 bases lay in between. The CDR3 coding sequence is TGTGCCAGCAGCTTAGGGGGGGAGGGGTACGGCTACACCTTC. It encodes CASSLGGEGYGYTF. Filled out from reference TRBV7-2 and TRBJ1-2, the complete variable domain reads GAGVSQSPSNKVTEKGKDVELRCDPISGHTALYWYRQSLGQGLEFLIYFQGNSAPDKSGLPSDRFSAERTGGSVSTLTIQRTQQEDSAVYLCASSLGGEGYGYTFGSGTRLTVV.

Here the CDR3 reads CASSLGTSSYNSPLHF. Written as DNA, the CDR3 is TGTGCCAGCAGCTTAGGGACGAGCTCCTATAATTCACCCCTCCACTTT. The chain employs TRBV7-6 and TRBJ1-6; D is unclear. Per germline, CDR1 SGHVS and CDR2 FNYEAQ. This CDR3 has 16 amino acids. Trimming pared 1 base from V and 0 bases from J, leaving 7 bases between.

The rearrangement links TRBV4-1 to TRBJ1-2, with 7 bases identical to TRBD1. The CDR3 extends over 16 amino acids. Germline CDR1 reads MGHRA; CDR2 reads YSYEKL. V gave up 0 bases and J gave up 7 bases; unmatched junction bases: 11. CDR3 DNA: TGCGCCAGCAGCCAAGAGGACAGGCCACAGCTTGGTGGCTACACCTTC. This codes for CASSQEDRPQLGGYTF.

This clone has a single count. The CDR3 sequence: CASSQGLRASYEQYF. The DNA for the CDR3 is TGTGCCAGCAGCCAAGGACTGCGGGCGTCCTACGAGCAGTACTTC. The chain couples TRBV4-2 to TRBJ2-7; possible D gene TRBD2, 5 bases. Germline CDR1 and CDR2: LGHNA and YNFKEQ. V lost 1 base, J lost 1 base, and 11 bases lay in between. This CDR3 has 15 residues.

This chain joins TRBV2 and TRBJ2-2; TRBD1 matches at 7 bases. Germline V gives CDR1 SNHLY, CDR2 FYNNEI. The V and J ends lost 10 bases and 1 base, in that order; junction bases with no gene match: 9. The CDR3 runs to 15 residues. The CDR3 DNA sequence: TGTGCCATCCCAGCTGACAGGGAGAACACCGGGGAGCTGTTTTTT. Translation gives CAIPADRENTGELFF.

The chain recombines TRBV7-9 with TRBJ2-7, with D possibly matching TRBD2 (5 bases). The germline CDR1 and CDR2 sequences are SEHNR and FQNEAQ (reference sequence). This CDR3 spans 13 amino acids. The V end lost 1 base, the J end lost 5 bases, and 9 bases lay between the germline ends. For the CDR3, the DNA is TGTGCCAGCAGCTTAGTTGAGGGAAACGAGCAGTACTTC. Its translation is CASSLVEGNEQYF.

This rearrangement joins TRBV7-9 to TRBJ2-1, with D tentatively TRBD2 (6 bases). CDR3 length: 17 residues. V was shortened by 5 bases and J by 1 base, with 18 bases between the two germline ends. Germline CDR1 and CDR2: SEHNR and FQNEAQ (reference sequence). Here the CDR3 DNA reads TGTGCCAGCAGCCCTCCGGCGGGGACGTTTTCCTACAATGAGCAGTTCTTC. Encoded protein: CASSPPAGTFSYNEQFF.

This chain connects TRBV5-5 to TRBJ2-6, with TRBD1 identical over 8 bases. Unmatched junction bases numbered 12, after V lost 5 bases and J lost 2 bases. Germline V gene data show CDR1 as SGHKS and CDR2 as YYEKEE (reference sequence). This CDR3 comprises 18 residues. The CDR3 protein is CASREQGGVFTGANVLTF. Here the CDR3 DNA reads TGTGCCAGCAGGGAACAGGGGGGAGTCTTTACTGGGGCCAACGTCCTGACTTTC.

CDR3 nucleotides: TGTGCCAGCAGCTTAGCCCAGACAGGTAACCAAGAGACCCAGTACTTC. Encoded protein: CASSLAQTGNQETQYF. The chain is built from TRBV7-9 and TRBJ2-5; D may be TRBD1 (6 bases). Between the trimmed V and J ends, which lost 0 bases and 0 bases, there was a span of 11 bases. Germline V gene sequence: CDR1 SEHNR, CDR2 FQNEAQ (reference sequence). The length of the CDR3 is 16 residues.

The chain employs TRBV2 and TRBJ2-5; tentatively, D is TRBD1 (6 bases). The V gene lost 6 bases and the J gene lost 4 bases, with 18 bases spanning the gap. The CDR3 is 15 residues long. The V gene's germline CDR1 is SNHLY and CDR2 FYNNEI. This chain's CDR3 is CASREGVIGGETQYF. The CDR3 DNA reads as TGTGCCAGCAGAGAGGGGGTGATTGGGGGAGAGACCCAGTACTTC.

V usage is TRBV13 and J usage is TRBJ2-7, with D perhaps given as TRBD1 or TRBD2 (5 bases each). CDR1 and CDR2 from the germline V gene are PRHDT and FYEKMQ (reference sequence). With 6 bases removed from V and 0 bases from J, the gap between germline ends came to 6 bases. This CDR3 has 12 amino acids. CDR3 bases: TGTGCCAGCAGGGGACCCTCCTACGAGCAGTACTTC. This sequence encodes CASRGPSYEQYF.

V usage is TRBV5-6 and J usage is TRBJ1-5; D not certain. Trimming removed 3 bases from V and 5 bases from J, with 15 bases in between. CDR1 is SGHDT, CDR2 YYEEEE, per germline. There are 15 residues in the CDR3. The DNA for the CDR3 is TGTGCCAGCAGCTCGTCCGACACTTTATATCAGCCCCAGCATTTT. Translation gives CASSSSDTLYQPQHF.

V is TRBV2 and J is TRBJ2-7; possibly TRBD2 for D (5 bases). Trimming pared 0 bases from V and 6 bases from J, leaving 15 bases between. The CDR3 is made up of 15 amino acids. Germline V lookup: CDR1 SNHLY, CDR2 FYNNEI. The CDR3 region has the DNA TGTGCCAGCAGTGAAGCGGAATTTGGAGGTCGCGAGCAGTACTTC. Translating gives CASSEAEFGGREQYF.

This clone has only one observation. The chain has TRBV5-1 and TRBJ2-6; D is possibly TRBD2 (6 bases). V gave up 1 base and J gave up 4 bases, with 18 bases separating them. Germline values: CDR1 SGHRS, CDR2 YFSETQ. CDR3 size: 18 residues. The CDR3 loop reads CASSLKPGVGSGANVLTF. CDR3 DNA: TGCGCCAGCAGCTTGAAACCGGGGGTTGGCTCGGGGGCCAACGTCCTGACTTTC.